These 20 T cell receptor beta chains came from one sample sequenced in a study of CD8+CD57+ T cells in acquired aplastic anemia. Previously, flow cytometry had revealed CD8+CD57+ cell expansion in the patients chosen for sequencing. Genomic DNA acted as the template from which TCR beta VDJ combination and CDR3 sequence profiling were carried out. In TCRdb, the reads were re-called with MiXCR into one record per CDR3 protein. The table records approximately 59,000 distinct CDR3 sequences, approximately 50% of them present only once. The sequenced sample consisted of sorted CD4+, CD8+, or CD8+CD57+ T cells (not recorded which) from PBMCs. All receptors come from a human donor with aplastic anemia.

This chain joins TRBV20-1 and TRBJ2-7; 7 bases agree with TRBD1. Per germline, CDR1 DFQATT and CDR2 SNEGSKA (reference sequence). Trimming took 8 bases from V and 6 from J; bases not matched to a gene: 10. The CDR3 has 12 amino acids. CDR3 DNA sequence: TGCAGTTTCGGGACAGACTGGGGCGAGCAGTACTTC. The encoded protein is CSFGTDWGEQYF.

This clonotype has at least ten counts. The gene calls are TRBV4-1 and TRBJ1-1; a possible D gene is TRBD1 (6 bases). Per germline, CDR1 MGHRA and CDR2 YSYEKL. This CDR3 has 15 amino acids. V was clipped by 2 bases and J by 6 bases, with 16 bases between them. Here the CDR3 DNA reads TGCGCCAGCAGCCAACAAAACAGGGTTCTCCCTGAAGCTTTCTTT. It is translated as CASSQQNRVLPEAFF.

The genes are TRBV29-1 and TRBJ1-1, with D possibly matching TRBD1 (6 bases). V was shortened by 4 bases and J by 3 bases, with 15 bases between the two germline ends. In germline, CDR1 is SQVTM, CDR2 ANQGSEA. CDR3 length: 14 amino acids. CDR3 region: CSVGGGRGDTEAFF. The CDR3 DNA sequence: TGCAGCGTTGGCGGGGGGCGAGGGGACACTGAAGCTTTCTTT.

Of note for this clonotype: Just one base apart from a much larger clone, this may be a read error. Here the CDR3 DNA reads TGTGGCTGGAGTGTACCGCTAGCGGGCGGTACGCAGTATTTT. Its translation is CGWSVPLAGGTQYF. V gene TRBV30 combines with J gene TRBJ2-3, with 8 bases that match TRBD2. CDR1 GTSNPN and CDR2 SVGIG come from the germline V gene (reference sequence). CDR3 length equals 14 residues. Full variable domain (remainder filled in from reference TRBV30 and TRBJ2-3): SQTIHQWPATLVQPVGSPLSLECTVEGTSNPNLYWYRQAAGRGLQLLFYSVGIGQISSEVPQNLSASRPQDRQFILSSKKLLLSDSGFYLCGWSVPLAGGTQYFGPGTRLTVL.

The count of this clonotype is one. V usage is TRBV29-1 and J usage is TRBJ1-1; D not certain. This CDR3 contains 13 residues. Germline lookup yields CDR1 SQVTM and CDR2 ANQGSEA. V dropped 2 bases and J dropped 4 bases, with 11 bases sitting between them. This CDR3 is CSVERVMSTEAFF. The CDR3 region has the DNA TGCAGCGTTGAACGGGTAATGAGCACTGAAGCTTTCTTT.

This clonotype was found many times. This chain joins TRBV25-1 and TRBJ2-1, with a possible D match to TRBD2 (6 bases). Germline CDR1 and CDR2: MGHDK and SYGVNS. Trimming cost V 3 bases and J 7 bases, with 16 bases left between them. CDR3 length: 15 residues. The CDR3 region is CASSDRTTVENEQFF. CDR3 sequence (DNA): TGTGCCAGCAGTGACAGGACTACCGTTGAAAATGAGCAGTTCTTC.

The chain joins TRBV29-1 to TRBJ2-5, with D tentatively TRBD2 (5 bases). Trimming cost V 2 bases and J 1 base, with 8 bases left between them. Germline V gives CDR1 SQVTM, CDR2 ANQGSEA. The CDR3 runs 13 residues. The CDR3 DNA sequence: TGCAGCGTTGAAAAAGCGGCCCAAGAGACCCAGTACTTC. Translating gives CSVEKAAQETQYF.

This sequence joins TRBV15 and TRBJ1-3; TRBD1 might be the D (6 bases). Trimming took off 1 base at V and 3 bases at J, with 10 bases between the two ends. The CDR3 loop spans 15 amino acids. CDR1 and CDR2 from the germline V gene are LNHNV and YYDKDF (reference sequence). The CDR3 loop is CATSRAGAYGNTIYF. The DNA for the CDR3 is TGTGCCACCAGCAGAGCGGGGGCTTATGGAAACACCATATATTTT.

This clonotype appeared once. V usage is TRBV29-1 and J usage is TRBJ2-5; D gene ambiguous. The CDR3 consists of 12 residues. Trimming removed 4 bases at V and 2 bases at J, with 8 bases between. In germline, CDR1 is SQVTM, CDR2 ANQGSEA. This chain's CDR3 is CSVASAQETQYF. The CDR3 nucleotides read TGCAGCGTTGCGTCAGCTCAAGAGACCCAGTACTTC.

About this clonotype itself: The final CDR3 position lacks the conserved phenylalanine or tryptophan, pointing to a likely read error. The DNA is left out, because the CDR3 cannot be placed on it with certainty; the CDR3 is given as TCRdb lists it. V is TRBV2 and J is TRBJ2-1; TRBD2, as called in the table, went unchecked against the DNA. The germline V gene has CDR1 SNHLY and CDR2 FYNNEI. The CDR3 contains 9 residues when both ends are counted. The CDR3 spells CASSEGRTS.

In this sample, this clonotype turned up many times. The chain links TRBV20-1 to TRBJ1-2; D not certain. Trimming removed 4 bases from V and 0 bases from J, with 12 bases in between. The CDR3 sequence is 14 residues long. Germline V gene sequence: CDR1 DFQATT, CDR2 SNEGSKA (reference sequence). The CDR3, as DNA: TGCAGTGCTACCACGGGGAGGCCTAACTATGGCTACACCTTC. This encodes CSATTGRPNYGYTF.

The chain combines TRBV20-1 with TRBJ1-1; 7 nucleotides match TRBD1. V shed 5 bases, J shed 13 bases, and the junction held 16 bases outside the gene matches. Germline CDR1 and CDR2: DFQATT and SNEGSKA (reference sequence). CDR3 length: 13 residues. The chain's CDR3 is CSAGLTDRSGVFF. CDR3 DNA: TGCAGTGCTGGCCTTACGGACAGGTCCGGGGTTTTCTTT.

V and J are TRBV15 and TRBJ1-6; 9 bases match TRBD1. Germline V gene sequence: CDR1 LNHNV, CDR2 YYDKDF (reference sequence). The V segment lost 10 bases and the J segment 9 bases; nucleotides outside the gene matches: 10. This CDR3 contains 14 residues. In DNA, the CDR3 is TGTGCCAGCAGGGAGGACAGGGGCAGTTCACCCCTCCACTTT. This codes for CASREDRGSSPLHF.

This rearrangement joins TRBV11-1 to TRBJ2-7; 11 bases agree with TRBD2. V dropped 5 bases and J dropped 5; count of bases not matched to a gene: 17. Per germline, CDR1 SGHAT and CDR2 FQDESV (reference sequence). The CDR3 has 18 amino acids. The CDR3 is CASSPGVVGSGRAHEQYF. The CDR3, as DNA: TGTGCCAGCAGCCCAGGGGTGGTCGGTAGCGGGAGGGCCCACGAGCAGTACTTC.

Comments on this clonotype: At one end the junction does not follow the germline gene, possibly because of a read error. V is TRBV5-1 and J is TRBJ1-2, with unresolved D. Germline V lookup: CDR1 SGHRS, CDR2 YFSETQ. CDR3 length: 13 residues. CDR3 region: CASSLESVYGNTF. Here the CDR3 DNA reads TGCGCCAGCAGCTTGGAGAGTGTGTATGGCAACACCTTC.

V usage is TRBV10-3 and J usage is TRBJ2-6; D is uncertain. Trimming removed 9 bases at V and 4 bases at J, with 22 bases between. This CDR3 comprises 17 residues. The germline V gene encodes CDR1 ENHRY and CDR2 SYGVKD. The CDR3, as DNA: TGTGCCATAAATCGAGGCATAGACGGTCCCGGGGCCAACGTCCTGACTTTC. Translating it yields CAINRGIDGPGANVLTF.

The rearrangement links TRBV6-1 to TRBJ2-7; 7 positions agree with TRBD1. From germline, CDR1 is MNHNS and CDR2 SASEGT. The trim removed 6 bases at V and 3 bases at J, leaving 5 bases unmatched. The CDR3 runs to 13 residues. CDR3 nucleotide sequence: TGTGCCAGCAGCCCCGGGACAGACTACGAGCAGTACTTC. The encoded protein is CASSPGTDYEQYF.

The chain links TRBV29-1 to TRBJ1-2; D is perhaps TRBD1 (5 bases). The CDR3 is made up of 14 amino acids. Trimming took off 0 bases at V and 3 bases at J, with 11 bases between the two ends. The germline CDR1 and CDR2 sequences are SQVTM and ANQGSEA. The CDR3 reads CSVEDRGADYGYTF. The DNA of the CDR3 is TGCAGCGTTGAAGATCGAGGGGCGGACTATGGCTACACCTTC.

V and J are TRBV7-6 and TRBJ1-6; no definite D call. Germline CDR1 reads SGHVS; CDR2 reads FNYEAQ. This CDR3 comprises 13 residues. Trimming left V 1 base short and J 7 bases short, with 5 bases between. In DNA, the CDR3 is TGTGCCAGCAGCTTAGACCAGAATTCACCCCTCCACTTT. As protein: CASSLDQNSPLHF. Complete variable domain (other parts from reference TRBV7-6 and TRBJ1-6): GAGVSQSPRYKVTKRGQDVALRCDPISGHVSLYWYRQALGQGPEFLTYFNYEAQQDKSGLPNDRFSAERPEGSISTLTIQRTEQRDSAMYRCASSLDQNSPLHFGNGTRLTVT.

This clonotype was counted many times. This rearrangement joins TRBV4-1 to TRBJ1-2; D remains ambiguous. Trimming left V 0 bases short and J 4 bases short, with 12 bases between. CDR1 and CDR2 from the germline V gene are MGHRA and YSYEKL. CDR3 length equals 15 residues. The CDR3 nucleotides are TGCGCCAGCAGCCAAGAACGTACAGTCTCCTATGGCTACACCTTC. Protein sequence: CASSQERTVSYGYTF.